Sequencing of this T cell receptor beta chain was carried out in a study of blood T cell repertoires in COVID-19. Per the study methods: Estimation of nucleated cell counts was performed using reference gene primer amplification. The data were produced by immunoSEQ multiplex PCR, yet TCRdb's version contains in-frame clones alone and is incomplete. The V and J calls and clone size were taken over from that table, and D and trimming were inferred from the DNA. Here the sample spans 350,000 to 400,000 clones, nearly 90% being singletons. This clone has just one count. This receptor was identified in a man between 18 and 29 years old with active or convalescent COVID-19. The source material was peripheral blood.

The CDR3 nucleotides are TGTGCCAGCAGCGTAGCCCCAGGACAGCTTTTCTACAATGAGCAGTTCTTC. Its protein product is CASSVAPGQLFYNEQFF. This chain connects TRBV9 to TRBJ2-1; a weak D match, TRBD1 (6 bases). Germline assignment: CDR1 SGDLS and CDR2 YYNGEE. V shed 0 bases and J shed 3 bases, with 16 bases lying between them. The CDR3 totals 17 residues.